The rows below give T cell receptor beta chains drawn from one sample of a study of blood T cell repertoires in COVID-19. The protocol was immunoSEQ multiplex PCR, while the TCRdb copy is restricted to in-frame clones and leaves out a portion. Of 150,000 to 200,000 clones listed, nearly 90% are singletons. The sample consisted of peripheral blood. These receptors were taken from a man aged 18 to 35 who had recovered from COVID-19. The CDR3 runs from the conserved cysteine through the conserved F or W. D genes are given only for firm matches. Clone size is stated in some rows and not others, as once, few, many or a class when expanded.

clone_size,j_call,v_call,d_call,cdr3_aa,cdr3_nt
.,TRBJ1-5,TRBV7-2,.,CASSPLSDQPQHF,TGTGCCAGCAGCCCTCTATCCGATCAGCCCCAGCATTTT
.,TRBJ1-2,TRBV7-9,.,CASSLGRASFYGYTF,TGTGCCAGCAGCTTAGGGCGGGCCTCCTTCTATGGCTACACCTTC
.,TRBJ2-1,TRBV18,.,CASSPPQGIGNEQFF,TGTGCCAGCTCACCACCCCAGGGGATAGGCAATGAGCAGTTCTTC
once,TRBJ2-6,TRBV23-1,.,CASSQSLGAPGANVLTF,TGCGCCAGCAGTCAATCTCTAGGAGCCCCTGGGGCCAACGTCCTGACTTTC
.,TRBJ1-2,TRBV7-9,.,CASSLPGLSGYTF,TGTGCCAGCAGCTTACCGGGGTTGAGTGGCTACACCTTC
.,TRBJ2-5,TRBV5-5,TRBD2,CASGTPGGETQYF,TGTGCCAGCGGAACCCCGGGAGGAGAGACCCAGTACTTC
.,TRBJ2-7,TRBV5-8,TRBD2,CASSLMLAGGHAVGEAQYF,TGTGCCAGCAGCTTGATGCTAGCGGGAGGGCATGCCGTAGGGGAAGCGCAGTACTTC
.,TRBJ2-5,TRBV5-6,TRBD1,CASTTSGGETQYF,TGTGCCAGCACCACCTCAGGGGGAGAGACCCAGTACTTC
.,TRBJ2-5,TRBV20-1,.,CSARVKETQYF,TGCAGTGCTAGAGTTAAAGAGACCCAGTACTTC
.,TRBJ1-1,TRBV7-9,.,CASSLDRVGAEAFF,TGTGCCAGCAGCTTAGACAGGGTCGGGGCTGAAGCTTTCTTT
.,TRBJ2-1,TRBV6-2/TRBV6-3,.,CASSHQDSYNEQFF,TGTGCCAGCAGTCACCAGGACAGCTACAATGAGCAGTTCTTC
.,TRBJ2-2,TRBV18,TRBD2,CASSPPGLAGGGGTGELFF,TGTGCCAGCTCACCACCGGGACTAGCGGGAGGCGGAGGGACCGGGGAGCTGTTTTTT
.,TRBJ2-5,TRBV4-3,.,CASSPQNTGQETQYF,TGCGCCAGCAGCCCACAGAACACGGGACAAGAGACCCAGTACTTC
.,TRBJ2-3,TRBV28,TRBD2,CASSPTSGGTDTQYF,TGTGCCAGCAGTCCGACTAGCGGAGGCACAGATACGCAGTATTTT
.,TRBJ2-3,TRBV4-3,.,CASSQEGGRPPDTQYF,TGCGCCAGCAGCCAAGAAGGGGGACGACCCCCAGATACGCAGTATTTT
.,TRBJ2-7,TRBV7-2,TRBD2,CASSQTSGSSYEQYF,TGTGCCAGCAGCCAAACTAGCGGGAGCTCCTACGAGCAGTACTTC
.,TRBJ1-1,TRBV28,TRBD1,CASAGGTEAFF,TGTGCCAGCGCAGGGGGCACTGAAGCTTTCTTT
.,TRBJ2-2,TRBV10-3,.,CAIRRTQNTGELFF,TGTGCCATCAGACGGACACAGAACACCGGGGAGCTGTTTTTT
.,TRBJ1-1,TRBV3-1/TRBV3-2,.,CASSSGNTEAFF,TGTGCCAGCAGCTCGGGGAACACTGAAGCTTTCTTT
.,TRBJ1-2,TRBV6-1,TRBD1,CASRATGGANYGYTF,TGTGCCAGCAGGGCTACAGGGGGCGCTAACTATGGCTACACCTTC
.,TRBJ2-7,TRBV29-1,.,CSAAGTIYEQYF,TGCAGCGCGGCCGGGACAATTTACGAGCAGTACTTC
.,TRBJ2-7,TRBV6-6,TRBD1,CASSPGQALFYEQYF,TGTGCCAGCAGTCCCGGACAGGCCCTGTTCTACGAGCAGTACTTC
.,TRBJ2-2,TRBV11-3,TRBD2,CASSVLGTSGPGELFF,TGTGCCAGCAGCGTTCTCGGGACTAGCGGCCCCGGGGAGCTGTTTTTT
.,TRBJ1-5,TRBV3-1/TRBV3-2,TRBD1,CASSQGTGNQPQHF,TGTGCCAGCAGCCAAGGGACAGGTAATCAGCCCCAGCATTTT
.,TRBJ2-5,TRBV5-1,TRBD2,CASSLGLAGGQETQYF,TGCGCCAGCAGCTTGGGACTAGCGGGAGGGCAAGAGACCCAGTACTTC
.,TRBJ1-5,TRBV7-2,.,CASSLGFHFVSEPQHF,TGTGCCAGCAGCTTAGGTTTCCATTTCGTCTCAGAGCCCCAGCATTTT
few,TRBJ1-6,TRBV28,.,CASSWVERGGSPLHF,TGTGCCAGCAGTTGGGTAGAGAGAGGGGGTTCACCCCTCCACTTT
.,TRBJ2-7,TRBV9,TRBD2,CASSVGTTTYEQYF,TGTGCCAGCAGCGTGGGGACTACCACCTACGAGCAGTACTTC
.,TRBJ1-2,TRBV28,.,CASSFYREGGYTF,TGTGCCAGCAGTTTTTACAGGGAGGGGGGCTACACCTTC
.,TRBJ2-7,TRBV6-5,.,CASSSTGSYEQYF,TGTGCCAGCAGTTCGACAGGATCGTACGAGCAGTACTTC
.,TRBJ2-3,TRBV3-1/TRBV3-2,TRBD2,CASSQLSPGLAVICTDTQYF,TGTGCCAGCAGCCAACTCTCCCCGGGACTAGCGGTTATCTGCACAGATACGCAGTATTTT
.,TRBJ1-6,TRBV6-5,.,CASSDTARYNSPLHF,TGTGCCAGCAGCGATACAGCCCGCTATAATTCACCCCTCCACTTT
.,TRBJ2-7,TRBV11-2,.,CASRAAYEQYF,TGTGCCAGCAGGGCGGCCTACGAGCAGTACTTC
few,TRBJ1-1,TRBV5-1,.,CASSDQGNTEAFF,TGCGCCAGCAGCGATCAGGGAAACACTGAAGCTTTCTTT